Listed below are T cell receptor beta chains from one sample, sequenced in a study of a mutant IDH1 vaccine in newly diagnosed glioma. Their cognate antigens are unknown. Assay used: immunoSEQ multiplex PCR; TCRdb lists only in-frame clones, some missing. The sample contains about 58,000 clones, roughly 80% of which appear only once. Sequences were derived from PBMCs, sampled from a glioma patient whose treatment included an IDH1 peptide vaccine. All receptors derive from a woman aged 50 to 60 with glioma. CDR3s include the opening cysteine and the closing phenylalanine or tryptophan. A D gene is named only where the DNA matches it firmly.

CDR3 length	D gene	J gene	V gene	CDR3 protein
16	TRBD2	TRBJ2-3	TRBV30	CAWSRGLGISADTQYF
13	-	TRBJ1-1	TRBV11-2	CASSLRQDTEAFF
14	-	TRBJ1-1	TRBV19	CASSPRTANTEAFF
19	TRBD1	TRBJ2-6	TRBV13	CASSRDGTGLISGANVLTF
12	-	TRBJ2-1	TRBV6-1	CASSEIRNEQFF
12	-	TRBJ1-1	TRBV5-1	CASSLVPTEAFF
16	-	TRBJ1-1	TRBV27	CASSLLPGLMNTEAFF
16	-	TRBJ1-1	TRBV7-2	CASTFSSGGLGTEAFF
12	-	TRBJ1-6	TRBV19	CASSTGYSPLHF
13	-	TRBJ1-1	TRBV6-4	CASSEGMNTEAFF
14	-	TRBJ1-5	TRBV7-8	CASSFILGNQPQHF
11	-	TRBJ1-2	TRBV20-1	CSARTGYGYTF
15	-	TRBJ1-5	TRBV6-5	CASSQQSGGNQPQHF
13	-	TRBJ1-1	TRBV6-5	CASQRRAATEAFF
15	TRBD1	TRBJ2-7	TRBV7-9	CASSSRTGTSYEQYF
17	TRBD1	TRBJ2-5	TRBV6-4	CASMNRDRVHLRETQYF
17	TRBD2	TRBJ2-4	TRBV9	CASSGGTSGGARDIQYF
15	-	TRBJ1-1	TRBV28	CASISTYQVNTEAFF
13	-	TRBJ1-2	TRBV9	CASSGDRNYGYTF
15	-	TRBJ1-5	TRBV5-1	CASSLEGDGNQPQHF
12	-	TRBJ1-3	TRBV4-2	CASSQDQYTIYF
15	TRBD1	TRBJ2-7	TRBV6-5	CASSYPGQGTDEQYF
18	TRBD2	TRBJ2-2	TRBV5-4	CASSSGLAGGMNTGELFF
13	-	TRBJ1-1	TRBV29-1	CSAKGFSSTEAFF
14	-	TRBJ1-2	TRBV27	CASSKHDRPSGYTF
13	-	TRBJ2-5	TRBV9	CASSVSQQETQYF
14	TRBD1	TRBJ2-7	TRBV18	CASSSGQVDYEQYF
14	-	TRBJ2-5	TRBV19	CASSITVGAETQYF
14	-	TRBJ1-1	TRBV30	CAFRRGTMNTEAFF
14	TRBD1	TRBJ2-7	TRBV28	CASKGTASSYEQYF
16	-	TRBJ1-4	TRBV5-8	CASSFGKMSTAGFEFF
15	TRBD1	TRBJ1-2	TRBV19	CASSSPGTGDYGYTF
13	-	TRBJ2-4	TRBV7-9	CASRPVGPGIQYF
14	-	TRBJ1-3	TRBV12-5	CASGSRLTGNTIYF
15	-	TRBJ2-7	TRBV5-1	CASSLEASLTYEQYF
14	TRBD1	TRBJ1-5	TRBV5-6	CASTQGVSNQPQHF
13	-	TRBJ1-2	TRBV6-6	CASSLAANYGYTF
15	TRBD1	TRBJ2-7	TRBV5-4	CASSLGDRSSYEQYF
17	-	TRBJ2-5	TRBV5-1	CASSSTTRRPEMETQYF
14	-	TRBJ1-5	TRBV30	CAWSSDSSNQPQHF
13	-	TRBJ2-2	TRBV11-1	CASSLREFGELFF
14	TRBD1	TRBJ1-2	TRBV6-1	CASTGQGGAYGYTF
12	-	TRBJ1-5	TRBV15	CATSSPGKPQHF
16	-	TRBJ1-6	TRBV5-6	CASSLGQTTWDSPLHF
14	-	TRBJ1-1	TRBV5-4	CASSRPDRNTEAFF
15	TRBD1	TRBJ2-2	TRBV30	CAWSTGTGFTGELFF
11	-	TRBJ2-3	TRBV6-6	CASSYGDTQYF
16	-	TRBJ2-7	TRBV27	CASSSAGQGESYEQYF